Described below is a single T cell receptor (beta chain) sequence and its context. Its cognate antigen is unknown. In the PCR, 60 Vbeta and 13 Jbeta primers were used. TCRdb's table, derived via immunoSEQ multiplex PCR, lists solely in-frame clones and lacks some. Of roughly 140,000 clones in the sample, approximately 80% were seen once. The sample comes from a study of cytomegalovirus exposure and HLA in healthy donors. In germline, CDR1 is MDHEN, CDR2 SYDVKM. This CDR3 region has 13 residues. V was clipped by 6 bases and J by 5 bases, with 13 bases between them. Study outcomes and limitations: Later, an analysis showed that TCR beta chains associated with HLA were more clonally expanded than others that were equally common.

The rearrangement uses TRBV28 and TRBJ2-5, with D possibly being TRBD2 (7 bases). The receptor comes from a woman aged 40 to 49 in good health and CMV-seropositive. The sequenced sample was PBMCs. This CDR3 is CASRGGVGETQYF. As DNA, the CDR3 is TGTGCCAGCAGAGGGGGGGTCGGGGAGACCCAGTACTTC.